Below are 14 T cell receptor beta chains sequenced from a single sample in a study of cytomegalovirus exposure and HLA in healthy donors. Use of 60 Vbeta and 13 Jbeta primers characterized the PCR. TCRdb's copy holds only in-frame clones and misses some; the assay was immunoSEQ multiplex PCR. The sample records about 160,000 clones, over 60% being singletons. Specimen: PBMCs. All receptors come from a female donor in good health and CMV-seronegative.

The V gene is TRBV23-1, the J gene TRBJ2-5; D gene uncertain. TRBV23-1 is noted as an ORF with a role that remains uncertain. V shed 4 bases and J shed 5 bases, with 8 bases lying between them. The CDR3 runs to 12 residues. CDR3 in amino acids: CASSPHEETQYF. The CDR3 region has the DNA TGCGCCAGCAGTCCCCATGAGGAGACCCAGTACTTC.

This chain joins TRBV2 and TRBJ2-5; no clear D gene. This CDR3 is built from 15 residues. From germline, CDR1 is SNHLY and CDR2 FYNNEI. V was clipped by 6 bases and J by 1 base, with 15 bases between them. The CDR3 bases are TGTGCCAGCAGGGCTATGACTGTGAGCCAAGAGACCCAGTACTTC. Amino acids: CASRAMTVSQETQYF. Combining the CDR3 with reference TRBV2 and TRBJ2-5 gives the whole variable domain EPEVTQTPSHQVTQMGQEVILRCVPISNHLYFYWYRQILGQKVEFLVSFYNNEISEKSEIFDDQFSVERPDGSNFTLKIRSTKLEDSAMYFCASRAMTVSQETQYFGPGTRLLVL.

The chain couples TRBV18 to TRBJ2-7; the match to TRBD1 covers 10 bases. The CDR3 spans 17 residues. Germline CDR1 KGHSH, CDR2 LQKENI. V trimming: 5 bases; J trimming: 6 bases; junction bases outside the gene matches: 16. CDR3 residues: CASSARMVLDRGPEQYF. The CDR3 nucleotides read TGTGCCAGCTCAGCAAGAATGGTCCTAGACAGGGGGCCCGAGCAGTACTTC.

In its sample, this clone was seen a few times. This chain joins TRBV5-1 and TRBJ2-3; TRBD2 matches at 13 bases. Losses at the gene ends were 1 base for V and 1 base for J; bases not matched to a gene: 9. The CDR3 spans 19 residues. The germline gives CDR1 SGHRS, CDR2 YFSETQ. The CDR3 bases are TGCGCCAGCAGCTTGTTGACTAGCGGGGGGCTCCAGGGCACAGATACGCAGTATTTT. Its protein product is CASSLLTSGGLQGTDTQYF.

The CDR3 sequence is CASRPTGPGNTIYF. CDR3 DNA sequence: TGTGCCAGCAGACCGACAGGGCCGGGAAACACCATATATTTT. The rearrangement links TRBV27 to TRBJ1-3, with 7 bases that match TRBD1. Unmatched junction bases numbered 6, after V lost 6 bases and J lost 4 bases. The germline gives CDR1 MNHEY, CDR2 SMNVEV (reference sequence). This CDR3 region has 14 residues.

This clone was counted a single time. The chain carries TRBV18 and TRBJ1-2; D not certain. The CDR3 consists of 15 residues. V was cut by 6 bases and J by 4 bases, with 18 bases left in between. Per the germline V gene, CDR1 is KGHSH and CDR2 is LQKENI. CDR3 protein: CASSPAAEGGYGYTF. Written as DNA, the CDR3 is TGTGCCAGCTCCCCCGCGGCGGAGGGAGGCTATGGCTACACCTTC.

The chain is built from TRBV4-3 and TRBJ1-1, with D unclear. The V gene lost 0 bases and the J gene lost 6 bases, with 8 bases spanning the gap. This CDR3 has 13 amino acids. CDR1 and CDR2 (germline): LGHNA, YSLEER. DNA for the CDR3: TGCGCCAGCAGCCAAGATAGGCGGGCTGAAGCTTTCTTT. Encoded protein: CASSQDRRAEAFF.

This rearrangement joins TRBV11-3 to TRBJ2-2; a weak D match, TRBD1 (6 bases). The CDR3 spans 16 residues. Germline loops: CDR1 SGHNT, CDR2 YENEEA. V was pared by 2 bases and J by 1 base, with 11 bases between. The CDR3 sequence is CASSLKGTLNTGELFF. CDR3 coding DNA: TGTGCCAGCAGCTTAAAGGGGACACTGAACACCGGGGAGCTGTTTTTT.

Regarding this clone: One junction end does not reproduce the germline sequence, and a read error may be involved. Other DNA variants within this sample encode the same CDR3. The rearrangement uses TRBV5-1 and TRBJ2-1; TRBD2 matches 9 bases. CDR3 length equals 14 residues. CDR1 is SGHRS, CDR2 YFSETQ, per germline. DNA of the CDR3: TGCGCCAGTAGCTTGGTCGGCGGGGGGGATGAGCAGTTCTTC. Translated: CASSLVGGGDEQFF.

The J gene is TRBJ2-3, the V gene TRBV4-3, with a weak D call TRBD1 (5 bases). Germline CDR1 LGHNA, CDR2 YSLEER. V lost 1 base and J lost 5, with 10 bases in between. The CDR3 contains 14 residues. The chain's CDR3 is CASSQGRALDTQYF. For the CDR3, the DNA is TGCGCCAGCAGCCAAGGCAGGGCGCTAGATACGCAGTATTTT.

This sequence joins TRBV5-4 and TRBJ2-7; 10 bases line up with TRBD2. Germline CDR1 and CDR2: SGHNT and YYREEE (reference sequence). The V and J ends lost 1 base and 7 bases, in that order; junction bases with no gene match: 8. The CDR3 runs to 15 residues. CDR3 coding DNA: TGTGCCAGCAGCTTGTCAGCGGGAGGGCCAGGGGAGCAGTACTTC. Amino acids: CASSLSAGGPGEQYF.

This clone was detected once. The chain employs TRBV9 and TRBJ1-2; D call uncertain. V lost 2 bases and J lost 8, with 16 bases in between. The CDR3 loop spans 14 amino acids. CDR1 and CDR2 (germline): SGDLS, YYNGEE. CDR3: CASSVGPRERGYTF. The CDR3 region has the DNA TGTGCCAGCAGCGTCGGGCCACGGGAGAGAGGCTACACCTTC.

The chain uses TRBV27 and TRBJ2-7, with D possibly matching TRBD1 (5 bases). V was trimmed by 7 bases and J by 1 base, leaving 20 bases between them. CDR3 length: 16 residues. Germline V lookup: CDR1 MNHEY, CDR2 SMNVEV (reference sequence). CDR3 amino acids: CASTPGWGINSYEQYF. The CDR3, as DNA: TGTGCCAGCACCCCTGGCTGGGGCATAAATTCCTACGAGCAGTACTTC.

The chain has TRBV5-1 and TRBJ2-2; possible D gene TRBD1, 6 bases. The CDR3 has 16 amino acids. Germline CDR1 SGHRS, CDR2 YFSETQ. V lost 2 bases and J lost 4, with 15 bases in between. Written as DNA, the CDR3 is TGCGCCAGCAGCTTCCCGGGACAAGGATTCACCGGGGAGCTGTTTTTT. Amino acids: CASSFPGQGFTGELFF.